This TCR beta chain was sequenced for a study of PD-L1 blockade in urothelial cancer. Looking at the study overall: Male sex and bladder-origin urothelial cancer were recorded for about 85% of the roughly 30 patients.

Synthetic TCR analog templates were added to each PCR reaction. Assay: immunoSEQ multiplex PCR; the TCRdb copy retains only in-frame clones and omits some. The data show about 88,000 clones, 90% seen once. Looked up from germline, CDR1 is MNHEY and CDR2 is SVGAGI. Germline trimming cut 7 bases from V and 0 bases from J; bases unmatched to any gene: 6. The length of the CDR3 is 14 residues. The receptor was derived from a man aged 55 to 70 with urothelial cancer. Here the sequenced sample was PBMCs, taken around atezolizumab (anti-PD-L1) treatment. The chain links TRBV6-5 to TRBJ2-7, with 7 bases fitting TRBD1. The CDR3, as DNA: TGTGCCAGCAAGGAGGACAGGCTCTCCTACGAGCAGTACTTC. Encoded protein: CASKEDRLSYEQYF.